This TCR beta chain was identified during a study of breast tumors, draining lymph nodes, adjacent tissues. The CDR3 has 12 residues. Trimming stripped 6 bases from V and 11 bases from J, with 14 bases between. Germline-derived CDR1 and CDR2 are MDHEN and SYDVKM. TCRdb used MiXCR to reprocess the multiplex PCR reads, holding one entry per CDR3 protein. The sample has roughly 25,000 distinct CDR3 sequences; roughly three quarters are singletons. The TCR comes from a female donor with breast cancer. Some clones in this sample may be carry-over from other donors' samples. Sequenced material: tumor-adjacent breast tissue. This chain connects TRBV28 to TRBJ2-1, with D uncertain. Written as DNA, the CDR3 is TGTGCCAGCAGCCCCCCCGAAGGTAAGCAGTTCTTC. Residues: CASSPPEGKQFF.